This is a list of T cell receptor beta chains from one sample in a study of blood T cell repertoires in COVID-19. TCRdb keeps only in-frame clones here, not all; method: immunoSEQ multiplex PCR. The data show 50,000 or so clones, over 90% seen once. Specimen: peripheral blood. The receptors originated from a woman of 80 years or more with acute or convalescent COVID-19. The CDR3 runs from the conserved cysteine through the conserved F or W. A D gene is named only where the DNA matches it firmly. For some rows the clone size is stated as once, few or many, or as a class when expanded; others skip it.

NA,16,TRBV27,TRBJ1-4,NA,CASSLLMGGGVEKLFF,TGTGCCAGCAGTCTTCTCATGGGAGGGGGAGTCGAAAAACTGTTTTTT
NA,18,TRBV4-3,TRBJ2-1,TRBD1,CASSQTRRWTGHNNEQFF,TGCGCCAGCAGCCAAACGAGACGATGGACAGGGCATAACAATGAGCAGTTCTTC
NA,14,TRBV14,TRBJ1-2,TRBD1,CASSEGQLNYGYTF,TGTGCCAGCAGCGAGGGACAGCTAAACTATGGCTACACCTTC
NA,15,TRBV11-3,TRBJ1-1,TRBD1,CASRSKTGGLTEAFF,TGTGCCAGCAGGTCCAAAACAGGGGGCCTCACTGAAGCTTTCTTT
NA,14,TRBV3-1/TRBV3-2,TRBJ1-1,NA,CASSPQDAGTKAFF,TGTGCCAGCAGCCCACAAGATGCCGGGACAAAAGCTTTCTTT
NA,18,TRBV4-2,TRBJ2-2,TRBD2,CASSPTGLAGGETGELFF,TGTGCCAGCAGCCCTACGGGACTAGCGGGAGGGGAGACCGGGGAGCTGTTTTTT
NA,16,TRBV11-1,TRBJ1-6,TRBD1,CASSRNRGDYNSPLHF,TGTGCCAGCAGCCGGAACAGGGGCGACTATAATTCACCCCTCCACTTT
NA,13,TRBV15,TRBJ2-7,TRBD1,CATSSGQGREQYF,TGTGCCACCAGCAGTGGACAGGGTAGGGAGCAGTACTTC
NA,16,TRBV7-2,TRBJ2-1,TRBD2,CASSLGSSGSSNEQFF,TGTGCCAGCAGCTTAGGCTCTAGCGGGAGTTCGAATGAGCAGTTCTTC
few,15,TRBV28,TRBJ2-7,TRBD2,CASSLGGTSAYEQYF,TGTGCCAGCAGTTTAGGAGGGACTAGCGCCTACGAGCAGTACTTC
NA,17,TRBV4-1,TRBJ1-6,TRBD1,CASSQDTGENYNSPLHF,TGCGCCAGCAGCCAGGATACAGGGGAAAACTATAATTCACCCCTCCACTTT
NA,15,TRBV6-6,TRBJ2-1,NA,CASSYSPGRGNEQFF,TGTGCCAGCAGTTACTCCCCGGGAAGAGGTAATGAGCAGTTCTTC
NA,14,TRBV30,TRBJ2-7,NA,CAWSPRDFPYEQYF,TGTGCCTGGAGCCCCCGGGACTTCCCCTACGAGCAGTACTTC
NA,15,TRBV6-2/TRBV6-3,TRBJ2-7,NA,CASSYSIGVTYEQYF,TGTGCCAGCAGTTACTCGATAGGGGTAACCTACGAGCAGTACTTC
NA,18,TRBV11-2,TRBJ2-3,TRBD2,CASSLGREARLHTDTQYF,TGTGCCAGCAGCTTAGGCCGGGAGGCTCGATTACACACAGATACGCAGTATTTT
NA,16,TRBV7-6,TRBJ2-3,TRBD1,CASSPFGQEGTDTQYF,TGTGCCAGCAGCCCTTTCGGACAGGAAGGGACGGATACGCAGTATTTT